The clone carrying this TCR beta chain was seen just once. Its cognate antigen is unknown. Repertoires were generated with immunoSEQ multiplex PCR, while TCRdb's copy carries only in-frame clones and drops some. The data contain over 50,000 clones, 86% of them singletons. These data originate in a study of T cell clones after liver transplantation. General study findings and limits: Post-transplant, graft-donor-reactive CD4 TCRbeta sequences in blood dropped significantly in 5 of 8 subjects.

Thawed unstimulated PBMCs were FACS-sorted by CD3, CD4 and CD8 into two populations. From germline, CDR1 is MNHEY and CDR2 SMNVEV (reference sequence). This CDR3 spans 13 amino acids. Losses at the gene ends were 7 bases for V and 5 bases for J; bases not matched to a gene: 7. This sequence originates from a human patient who received a liver transplant. Some T cells here may be from the graft donor. J is TRBJ1-2 and V is TRBV27; the match to TRBD1 covers 7 bases. The specimen was CD8+ T cells from blood, collected 12 months after liver transplant. The CDR3 DNA is TGTGCCAGCAAGATGGGACAGAGATATGGCTACACCTTC. This encodes CASKMGQRYGYTF.